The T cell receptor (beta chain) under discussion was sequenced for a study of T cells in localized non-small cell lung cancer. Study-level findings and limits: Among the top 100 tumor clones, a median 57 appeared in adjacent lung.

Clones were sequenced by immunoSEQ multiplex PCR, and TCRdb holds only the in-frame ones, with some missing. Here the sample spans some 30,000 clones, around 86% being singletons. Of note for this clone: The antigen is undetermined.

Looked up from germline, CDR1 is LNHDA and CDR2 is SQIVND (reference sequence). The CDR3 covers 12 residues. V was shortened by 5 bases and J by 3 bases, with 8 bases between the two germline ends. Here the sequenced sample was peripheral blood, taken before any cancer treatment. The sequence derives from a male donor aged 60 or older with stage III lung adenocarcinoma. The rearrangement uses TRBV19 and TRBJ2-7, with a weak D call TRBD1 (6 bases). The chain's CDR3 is CASSGTNYEQYF. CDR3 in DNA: TGTGCCAGTAGTGGGACAAACTACGAGCAGTACTTC.